The 20 T cell receptor beta chains presented below share a single source sample, sequenced in a study of T cells after yellow fever vaccination. TCRdb re-analysed the 5' RACE reads in MiXCR, keeping a single row per CDR3 protein. The data contain 250,000 to 350,000 distinct CDR3 sequences, roughly 7% of them seen just once; the ten biggest clones take up about 18%. This material consisted of PBMCs, taken roughly 47 days after the first yellow fever vaccination. The receptors come from a man aged 18-30 years who received the YFV17D yellow fever vaccine.

Only a few counts were recorded for this clonotype. V is TRBV5-1 and J is TRBJ2-7, with D maybe TRBD1 (6 bases). Looked up from germline, CDR1 is SGHRS and CDR2 is YFSETQ. The CDR3 has 14 residues. V was pared by 3 bases and J by 2 bases, with 12 bases between. CDR3 coding DNA: TGCGCCAGCAGCTGGGCAGGGGCCCCCTACGAGCAGTACTTC. It translates to CASSWAGAPYEQYF.

There are a few counts of this clonotype. The J gene is TRBJ2-5, the V gene TRBV6-5; 8 bases are a match to TRBD2. After removal of 2 bases from V and 5 bases from J, the junction contained 7 bases not matched to a gene. The germline V gene encodes CDR1 MNHEY and CDR2 SVGAGI. The CDR3 is 15 amino acids. CDR3 in DNA: TGTGCCAGCAGTTACGATGGTAGCGGGGCTGAGACCCAGTACTTC. This translates into CASSYDGSGAETQYF.

This clonotype was seen only a few times. The chain joins TRBV20-1 to TRBJ2-5; tentatively, D is TRBD1 (5 bases). The CDR3 spans 14 residues. Germline V gene lookup returns CDR1 DFQATT and CDR2 SNEGSKA (reference sequence). V lost 6 bases to trimming and J lost 0 bases, with 14 bases between them. The CDR3 sequence: CSASRKGYQETQYF. The CDR3, as DNA: TGCAGTGCCTCGAGAAAGGGGTACCAAGAGACCCAGTACTTC.

The chain joins TRBV10-3 to TRBJ2-2; 10 bases align to TRBD2. With 4 bases clipped from V and 6 bases from J, the junction kept 8 bases outside the gene matches. Germline CDR1 is ENHRY and CDR2 is SYGVKD. The CDR3 consists of 16 residues. Here the CDR3 reads CAISGYRLAGPGELFF. DNA of the CDR3: TGTGCCATCAGTGGATACAGACTAGCGGGCCCCGGGGAGCTGTTTTTT.

This clonotype appeared a few times. The chain joins TRBV7-2 to TRBJ2-5, with D unclear. CDR3 length: 13 amino acids. V lost 1 base and J 5 bases, leaving 8 bases between the germline ends. CDR1 is SGHTA and CDR2 is FQGNSA in the germline V gene. In DNA, the CDR3 is TGTGCCAGCAGCTTAGTGCTCGGTGAGACCCAGTACTTC. Its translation: CASSLVLGETQYF.

This clonotype was seen at least ten times. V usage is TRBV5-1 and J usage is TRBJ2-1; TRBD1 matches 7 bases. The CDR3 is made up of 16 amino acids. Trimming at V came to 2 bases and at J to 0 bases, leaving 5 bases not matched to a gene. Germline CDR1 reads SGHRS; CDR2 reads YFSETQ. In DNA form, the CDR3 reads TGCGCCAGCAGCTTACAGGGGTCAAGCTCCTACAATGAGCAGTTCTTC. Protein sequence: CASSLQGSSSYNEQFF.

This clonotype was recorded many times. The chain carries TRBV19 and TRBJ2-3, with unresolved D. Germline assignment: CDR1 LNHDA and CDR2 SQIVND (reference sequence). The V end lost 6 bases, the J end lost 6 bases, and 10 bases lay between the germline ends. The CDR3 runs 12 residues. The CDR3 reads CASSRMGDTQYF. DNA of the CDR3: TGTGCCAGTAGCCGGATGGGGGATACGCAGTATTTT.

This clonotype occurred many times. The chain couples TRBV3-1 to TRBJ1-5; D is undetermined. The CDR3 runs 15 residues. Deletions cut 4 bases from V and 0 bases from J, with 10 bases between. Germline values: CDR1 LGHDT, CDR2 YNNKEL (reference sequence). CDR3 bases: TGTGCCAGCAGCCCGGGAGTGAATAGCAATCAGCCCCAGCATTTT. The encoded protein is CASSPGVNSNQPQHF.

This sequence joins TRBV3-1 and TRBJ1-2; 8 bases agree with TRBD1. J lost 4 bases, V lost 5 bases, and 9 bases had no gene match. Germline assignment: CDR1 LGHDT and CDR2 YNNKEL (reference sequence). There are 15 residues in the CDR3. CDR3 nucleotides: TGTGCCAGCAGCTCCCGGGACAGGAGTCCCTATGGCTACACCTTC. Its translation is CASSSRDRSPYGYTF.

This clonotype was detected a few times. The chain is built from TRBV28 and TRBJ2-4; 9 nucleotides agree with TRBD1. This CDR3 is built from 14 residues. Trimming at V came to 8 bases and at J to 8 bases, leaving 10 bases not matched to a gene. The V gene's germline CDR1 is MDHEN and CDR2 SYDVKM. The CDR3, as DNA: TGTGCCAGCGTTTCCCCGGGACAGGGCGACATTCAGTACTTC. It yields the protein CASVSPGQGDIQYF.

This clonotype was counted a few times. This chain joins TRBV4-3 and TRBJ1-6; possible D gene TRBD1, 5 bases. CDR3 length: 16 amino acids. CDR1 and CDR2 from the germline V gene are LGHNA and YSLEER. Trimming pared 1 base from V and 9 bases from J, leaving 16 bases between. This chain's CDR3 is CASSQATGTQPSPLHF. CDR3 DNA sequence: TGCGCCAGCAGCCAAGCTACCGGGACCCAACCTTCACCCCTCCACTTT.

V and J are TRBV4-3 and TRBJ1-1, with a possible D match to TRBD1 (6 bases). With 1 base removed from V and 4 bases from J, the gap between germline ends came to 13 bases. The CDR3 loop spans 15 amino acids. Germline CDR1 LGHNA, CDR2 YSLEER. CDR3 in amino acids: CASSQVGHPGTEAFF. CDR3 DNA sequence: TGCGCCAGCAGCCAAGTGGGACACCCTGGCACTGAAGCTTTCTTT.

The J gene is TRBJ1-4, the V gene TRBV27; D unresolved. This CDR3 has 18 amino acids. V shed 2 bases and J shed 4 bases, with 20 bases lying between them. The V gene's germline CDR1 is MNHEY and CDR2 SMNVEV (reference sequence). Written as DNA, the CDR3 is TGTGCCAGCAGTTTACGCCTCGATCGCAGTTTCTTTAATGAAAAACTGTTTTTT. Its protein is CASSLRLDRSFFNEKLFF.

This clonotype was detected ten times or more. The chain combines TRBV5-6 with TRBJ2-2; no reliable D call. This CDR3 contains 14 residues. The V end was cut by 4 bases, the J end by 2 bases, with 9 bases between. CDR1 and CDR2 from the germline V gene are SGHDT and YYEEEE. The CDR3 DNA reads as TGTGCCAGCAGCAAGGACCTTAACACCGGGGAGCTGTTTTTT. Translated: CASSKDLNTGELFF.

This clonotype appeared many times. The genes are TRBV7-9 and TRBJ1-1; D call uncertain. The CDR3 contains 13 residues. From germline, CDR1 is SEHNR and CDR2 FQNEAQ (reference sequence). V was clipped by 1 base and J by 9 bases, with 12 bases between them. CDR3: CASSLEWPRQAFF. DNA of the CDR3: TGTGCCAGCAGCTTAGAATGGCCTAGGCAAGCTTTCTTT.

This clonotype has only a few counts. This may stem from a read error, because a much larger clone lies one nucleotide away. V usage is TRBV10-3 and J usage is TRBJ1-5; TRBD1 aligns across 7 bases. The CDR3 spans 18 residues. The V gene end was trimmed by 6 bases and the J gene end by 5 bases; junction bases not matched to a gene: 19. Looked up from germline, CDR1 is ENHRY and CDR2 is SYGVKD. In nucleotides, the CDR3 is TGTGCCATCAGGTCTTGGGGCCAGGGGGGAAGGACGGATCAGCCCCAGCATTTT. Encoded protein: CAIRSWGQGGRTDQPQHF.

This clonotype was counted between two and nine times. The chain is built from TRBV7-9 and TRBJ2-3, with D tentatively TRBD2 (6 bases). This CDR3 comprises 15 residues. The germline V gene encodes CDR1 SEHNR and CDR2 FQNEAQ (reference sequence). Trimming removed 1 base at V and 4 bases at J, with 12 bases between. The CDR3 DNA is TGTGCCAGCAGCTTAGTTTGGAGGGCTTCAGATACGCAGTATTTT. Translated, it gives CASSLVWRASDTQYF.

This clonotype was picked up a small number of times. The chain employs TRBV10-2 and TRBJ2-7; possibly TRBD2 for D (5 bases). Looked up from germline, CDR1 is WSHSY and CDR2 is SAAADI. The CDR3 runs 13 residues. V gave up 8 bases and J gave up 4 bases, with 15 bases separating them. Here the CDR3 DNA reads TGCGCCAGCGCCCGGGATTTGGGTTACGAGCAGTACTTC. Translated, it gives CASARDLGYEQYF.

V and J are TRBV5-1 and TRBJ2-1; tentatively, D is TRBD2 (6 bases). Germline V gene lookup returns CDR1 SGHRS and CDR2 YFSETQ. The ends were cut back, 2 bases at V and 4 bases at J, with 13 bases in the middle. The CDR3 runs to 15 residues. The CDR3 protein is CASSLIGGVYNEQFF. The CDR3 nucleotides read TGCGCCAGCAGCTTAATAGGCGGGGTGTACAATGAGCAGTTCTTC. Drawing the rest from reference TRBV5-1 and TRBJ2-1, the complete variable domain is KAGVTQTPRYLIKTRGQQVTLSCSPISGHRSVSWYQQTPGQGLQFLFEYFSETQRNKGNFPGRFSGRQFSNSRSEMNVSTLELGDSALYLCASSLIGGVYNEQFFGPGTRLTVL.

This clonotype occurred a few times. The CDR3 protein is CSADGTERRYEQYV. CDR3 DNA: TGCAGTGCTGACGGGACAGAGAGACGATACGAGCAGTACGTC. The chain recombines TRBV20-1 with TRBJ2-7; TRBD1 aligns across 7 bases. Trimming removed 5 bases from V and 4 bases from J; junction bases left unmatched: 11. The germline V gene has CDR1 DFQATT and CDR2 SNEGSKA (reference sequence). CDR3 length equals 14 residues.